What follows are 3 T cell receptor delta chains derived from one specimen sequenced in a study of γδ T cells in repeated Plasmodium falciparum infection (dated by TCRdb to the early 2020s). The library was built by means of multiplex PCR. Sequencing instrument: Illumina MiSeq. TCRdb recomputed clones from the public reads with CATT; identical DNA rows were then combined. The sample contains more than 45,000 delta-chain clones, over 1.5% of them found a single time. 15% of the sample is in the top ten clones. Vgamma9/Vdelta2+ and Vdelta2-negative gammadelta T cell populations were flow-sorted from peripheral blood mononuclear cells for bulk TCR repertoire analysis. The sample comprised gamma-delta T cells from blood. The receptors were gathered from a pool of human donors (malaria-infected and uninfected, not separated).

This clone has a handful of counts. TCRdb records a much larger clone's protein for this DNA, with a difference at residue 20 that likely arises from a read error; the protein given is the translation of the DNA. The chain has TRDV3 and TRDJ1; 8 bases match TRDD3. The CDR3 sequence is 21 residues long. Germline-derived CDR1 and CDR2 are TVYSNPD and GDNSRS (reference sequence). The CDR3: CAFDRRRPFTYWGSYTDKLTF. The CDR3 nucleotides read TGTGCCTTCGACCGTCGACGTCCATTTACCTACTGGGGGTCGTACACCGATAAACTCACCTTT.

This clone was detected ten times or more. With a far larger clone one base away, a read error is the likely cause. The chain employs TRDV2 and TRDJ1; possibly TRDD3 for D (6 bases). TCRdb is silent on the J gene; assignment here came from matching the DNA to germline. This CDR3 comprises 15 residues. Trimming pared 2 bases from V and 0 bases from J, leaving 12 bases between. Germline loops: CDR1 GEAIGNYY, CDR2 EKD. This chain's CDR3 is CACDNVGGHTDKLIF. The DNA of the CDR3 is TGTGCCTGTGACAATGTGGGGGGCCACACCGATAAACTCATCTTT.

The table lists this clone with many counts. This likely traces to a read error, being one base from a far larger clone. The same CDR3 is also encoded by other DNA sequences in this sample. The chain employs TRDV1 and TRDJ1; the match to TRDD3 covers 8 bases. This CDR3 contains 16 residues. Germline V gives CDR1 TSWWSYY, CDR2 QGS. The CDR3 reads CALGELRDTGTDKLIF. In nucleotides, the CDR3 is TGTGCTCTTGGGGAACTGAGGGATACGGGTACCGATAAGCTCATCTTT.